The 24 T cell receptor beta chains below come from one sample, sequenced in a study of T cell responses to AZD1222 COVID-19 vaccine. Clones were read by immunoSEQ multiplex PCR, and TCRdb kept only the in-frame ones, dropping some. The table includes about 110,000 clones, about 88% detected once. Sequences were derived from peripheral blood, sampled on day 0 of AZD1222 vaccination. The source of these receptors is an adult in good health.

The chain employs TRBV7-9 and TRBJ1-5, with D maybe TRBD1 (6 bases). V was clipped by 5 bases and J by 0 bases, with 11 bases between them. This CDR3 has 15 amino acids. CDR1 and CDR2 from the germline V gene are SEHNR and FQNEAQ (reference sequence). The CDR3 region is CASSRGQNSNQPQHF. CDR3 sequence (DNA): TGTGCCAGCAGCCGCGGACAGAATAGCAATCAGCCCCAGCATTTT.

CDR3 sequence (DNA): TGTGCCAGCAGCAAACAGGTTAACACCGGGGAGCTGTTTTTT. Its protein is CASSKQVNTGELFF. The V and J genes are TRBV3-1 (or the pseudogene TRBV3-2) and TRBJ2-2; possibly TRBD1 for D (5 bases). The CDR3 runs 14 residues. V was pared by 5 bases and J by 2 bases, with 9 bases between. The germline gives CDR1 LGHDT, CDR2 YNNKEL (reference sequence).

This clone was detected only once. The chain combines TRBV10-3 with TRBJ1-1; 12 bases match TRBD1. With V trimmed by 4 bases and J by 3 bases, 12 bases remained unmatched. CDR3 length: 18 amino acids. Germline assignment: CDR1 ENHRY and CDR2 SYGVKD. CDR3 DNA: TGTGCCATCAGTGCATCTCCGGGACAGGGGGCAGCGTACACTGAAGCTTTCTTT. Amino acids: CAISASPGQGAAYTEAFF.

V is TRBV2 and J is TRBJ2-1; 10 bases agree with TRBD2. The CDR3 extends over 13 amino acids. The germline CDR1 and CDR2 sequences are SNHLY and FYNNEI. The trim removed 8 bases at V and 8 bases at J, leaving 6 bases unmatched. CDR3 in amino acids: CASGLAVFDEQFF. DNA of the CDR3: TGTGCCAGCGGACTAGCGGTTTTCGATGAGCAGTTCTTC. Together with reference TRBV2 and TRBJ2-1, the CDR3 gives the full variable domain: EPEVTQTPSHQVTQMGQEVILRCVPISNHLYFYWYRQILGQKVEFLVSFYNNEISEKSEIFDDQFSVERPDGSNFTLKIRSTKLEDSAMYFCASGLAVFDEQFFGPGTRLTVL.

The rearrangement uses TRBV5-6 and TRBJ1-5; D may be TRBD1 (5 bases). V was trimmed by 0 bases and J by 4 bases, leaving 8 bases between them. Per germline, CDR1 SGHDT and CDR2 YYEEEE. The CDR3 totals 14 residues. Written as DNA, the CDR3 is TGTGCCAGCAGCTTGGGACAGATTAATCAGCCCCAGCATTTT. Translated, it gives CASSLGQINQPQHF.

The count of this clone is one. V and J are TRBV4-1 and TRBJ1-1, with D unresolved. Trimming stripped 0 bases from V and 0 bases from J, with 8 bases between. The length of the CDR3 is 15 residues. Germline V gene sequence: CDR1 MGHRA, CDR2 YSYEKL. The CDR3 spells CASSQEVTVNTEAFF. The CDR3 DNA follows: TGCGCCAGCAGCCAAGAAGTCACGGTGAACACTGAAGCTTTCTTT.

This rearrangement joins TRBV6-1 to TRBJ2-1, with TRBD2 identical over 12 bases. This CDR3 has 16 amino acids. The J segment lost 10 bases and the V segment lost 4 bases, leaving 11 bases of the junction unmatched. Germline CDR1 MNHNS, CDR2 SASEGT. CDR3 amino acids: CASSARSSGRGKEQFF. The CDR3 bases are TGTGCCAGCAGTGCTAGGTCTAGCGGGAGGGGGAAGGAGCAGTTCTTC.

This rearrangement joins TRBV14 to TRBJ1-5; D is unclear. The germline CDR1 and CDR2 sequences are SGHDN and FVKESK. This CDR3 spans 14 amino acids. The V and J ends lost 5 bases and 0 bases respectively, with 8 bases between them. Written as DNA, the CDR3 is TGTGCCAGCAGCGAGTTCGGTAGCAATCAGCCCCAGCATTTT. It encodes CASSEFGSNQPQHF.

As DNA, the CDR3 is TGTGCCAGCAGCCCCGGGTGGGGACAAAACTATGGCTACACCTTC. This encodes CASSPGWGQNYGYTF. This chain links TRBV11-2 with TRBJ1-2; D may be TRBD1 (6 bases). The V end lost 5 bases, the J end lost 2 bases, and 15 bases lay between the germline ends. Per germline, CDR1 SGHAT and CDR2 FQNNGV. The CDR3 consists of 15 residues.

The chain couples TRBV5-6 to TRBJ2-1; D remains unclear. V lost 0 bases and J 2 bases, leaving 6 bases between the germline ends. CDR1 and CDR2 (germline): SGHDT, YYEEEE. The CDR3 totals 14 residues. CDR3 sequence: CASSLGQAYNEQFF. The DNA of the CDR3 is TGTGCCAGCAGCTTGGGGCAGGCCTACAATGAGCAGTTCTTC.

This clone turned up a few times. CDR3: CASSPFRTGPSEAFF. CDR3 bases: TGTGCCAGCAGTCCTTTCCGGACAGGCCCCTCTGAAGCTTTCTTT. The V and J genes are TRBV6-5 and TRBJ1-1; the match to TRBD1 covers 7 bases. The germline gives CDR1 MNHEY, CDR2 SVGAGI. CDR3 length: 15 amino acids. V dropped 5 bases and J dropped 6; count of bases not matched to a gene: 12.

This clone was seen once. The chain joins TRBV5-1 to TRBJ1-1; D not certain. Trimming stripped 0 bases from V and 4 bases from J, with 10 bases between. The germline V gene has CDR1 SGHRS and CDR2 YFSETQ. There are 14 residues in the CDR3. The CDR3 loop is CASSLVAGSTEAFF. CDR3 nucleotides: TGCGCCAGCAGCTTGGTAGCTGGGAGCACTGAAGCTTTCTTT.

CDR3 protein: CASSQGLANEQYF. The CDR3 nucleotides read TGCGCCAGCAGCCAAGGACTAGCAAACGAGCAGTACTTC. This rearrangement joins TRBV4-1 to TRBJ2-7; 7 bases map to TRBD2. Trimming cost V 1 base and J 5 bases; bases outside gene matches: 2. Germline assignment: CDR1 MGHRA and CDR2 YSYEKL. CDR3 length equals 13 residues.

The CDR3 spells CASSPRTGGTEAFF. CDR3 bases: TGTGCCAGCAGCCCCAGGACAGGGGGCACTGAAGCTTTCTTT. The chain carries TRBV5-5 and TRBJ1-1, with 10 bases fitting TRBD1. The V gene's germline CDR1 is SGHKS and CDR2 YYEKEE (reference sequence). Trimming cost V 4 bases and J 4 bases; bases outside gene matches: 4. This CDR3 spans 14 amino acids.

The gene calls are TRBV6-1 and TRBJ1-3; unclear D gene. The ends were cut back, 1 base at V and 5 bases at J, with 6 bases in the middle. The CDR3 sequence is 13 residues long. Germline V gene sequence: CDR1 MNHNS, CDR2 SASEGT. CDR3 DNA sequence: TGTGCCAGCAGTGAAGGTGGAAGAAACACCATATATTTT. Protein sequence: CASSEGGRNTIYF.

V and J are TRBV19 and TRBJ1-1; 9 bases fit TRBD1. V lost 6 bases, J lost 5 bases, and 7 bases stayed unmatched. The CDR3 covers 14 residues. Germline lookup yields CDR1 LNHDA and CDR2 SQIVND (reference sequence). CDR3 nucleotide sequence: TGTGCCAGTAGAGGGACAGGGAGGGAGACTGAAGCTTTCTTT. Amino acid sequence: CASRGTGRETEAFF. Looking up the rest from reference TRBV19 and TRBJ1-1 gives the full variable domain: DGGITQSPKYLFRKEGQNVTLSCEQNLNHDAMYWYRQDPGQGLRLIYYSQIVNDFQKGDIAEGYSVSREKKESFPLTVTSAQKNPTAFYLCASRGTGRETEAFFGQGTRLTVV.

The chain combines TRBV11-3 with TRBJ1-4; D is unresolved. The length of the CDR3 is 14 residues. V lost 5 bases to trimming and J lost 7 bases, with 14 bases between them. Germline V gene lookup returns CDR1 SGHNT and CDR2 YENEEA. DNA of the CDR3: TGTGCCAGCAGCCCCCCGAGGAGGACTGAAAAACTGTTTTTT. Translating gives CASSPPRRTEKLFF.

This clone was recorded a few times. The chain links TRBV3-1 (or the pseudogene TRBV3-2) to TRBJ1-6; D may be TRBD1 (5 bases). The ends were cut back, 7 bases at V and 7 bases at J, with 14 bases in the middle. This CDR3 is built from 14 residues. Germline values: CDR1 LGHDT, CDR2 YNNKEL (reference sequence). The CDR3 nucleotides read TGTGCCAGCATGACCGGGGGAGGCAATTCACCCCTCCACTTT. It codes for CASMTGGGNSPLHF.

The V call is TRBV7-8, the J call TRBJ1-1; D unresolved. The germline V and J ends were trimmed by 3 bases and 1 base, with 6 bases remaining between them. The germline V gene encodes CDR1 SGHVS and CDR2 FQNEAQ. This CDR3 region has 13 residues. CDR3 amino acids: CASSFIQNTEAFF. The CDR3 DNA reads as TGTGCCAGCAGCTTTATTCAGAACACTGAAGCTTTCTTT.

This clone occurred a few times. V gene TRBV9 combines with J gene TRBJ2-1; D might be TRBD2 (6 bases). The V and J ends lost 0 bases and 1 base respectively, with 17 bases between them. Per the germline V gene, CDR1 is SGDLS and CDR2 is YYNGEE. The CDR3 covers 18 residues. The CDR3 loop reads CASSVGGVLEESYNEQFF. The CDR3 DNA is TGTGCCAGCAGCGTAGGGGGGGTTCTGGAGGAGTCCTACAATGAGCAGTTCTTC.

The gene calls are TRBV18 and TRBJ1-2; D remains unclear. The ends were cut back, 2 bases at V and 0 bases at J, with 10 bases in the middle. Germline loops: CDR1 KGHSH, CDR2 LQKENI. CDR3 length: 15 residues. DNA of the CDR3: TGTGCCAGCTCACCAGTCCCAGTTGCTAACTATGGCTACACCTTC. The encoded protein is CASSPVPVANYGYTF.

The rearrangement links TRBV18 to TRBJ2-1; unclear D gene. CDR1 is KGHSH and CDR2 is LQKENI in the germline V gene. The CDR3 is 17 residues long. Trimming cost V 0 bases and J 8 bases, with 20 bases left between them. This chain's CDR3 is CASSPPKGGAVLDEQFF. The CDR3 DNA reads as TGTGCCAGCTCACCACCGAAAGGTGGCGCAGTTTTAGATGAGCAGTTCTTC.

This rearrangement joins TRBV27 to TRBJ1-2; D unclear. CDR3 length: 13 amino acids. Germline-derived CDR1 and CDR2 are MNHEY and SMNVEV (reference sequence). V lost 3 bases to trimming and J lost 8 bases, with 13 bases between them. This chain's CDR3 is CASSFSYSWGYTF. Written as DNA, the CDR3 is TGTGCCAGCAGTTTTTCGTATTCGTGGGGCTACACCTTC.

The chain links TRBV19 to TRBJ2-1, with a weak D call TRBD1 (5 bases). Germline V gene lookup returns CDR1 LNHDA and CDR2 SQIVND (reference sequence). Trimming left V 2 bases short and J 6 bases short, with 11 bases between. This CDR3 has 14 amino acids. CDR3: CASSITIQGNEQFF. CDR3 coding DNA: TGTGCCAGTAGTATAACCATCCAGGGCAATGAGCAGTTCTTC.